These 23 T cell receptor beta chains came from one sample sequenced in a study of glioma-infiltrating T cells. The iRepertoire nested amplicon-rescue multiplex PCR amplified TCR alpha and beta CDR3s from RNA. MiXCR, run by TCRdb on the multiplex PCR reads, gives a single entry per CDR3 protein. Of 300,000 to 450,000 distinct CDR3 sequences in the sample, 41% are singletons; the top ten hold more than 10%. Sequencing was carried out using glioma tissue, nonneoplastic brain tissue, or PBMCs (not recorded which). All receptors come from a human donor with low-grade glioma or glioblastoma, undergoing nonglioma brain surgery, or in good health (not recorded which).

Concerning this clonotype itself: One base away lies a much larger clone, so this may be a sequencing read error. The V and J genes are TRBV28 and TRBJ2-7; 8 positions agree with TRBD2. The germline V gene encodes CDR1 MDHEN and CDR2 SYDVKM. V shed 1 base and J 6 bases; nucleotides not matched to a gene: 5. This CDR3 region has 14 residues. The CDR3 sequence: CASSLSGGPGEQYF. CDR3 nucleotide sequence: TGTGCCAGCAGTTTATCGGGAGGGCCGGGCGAGCAGTACTTC.

V and J are TRBV7-2 and TRBJ2-2; D is unclear. This CDR3 spans 12 amino acids. The germline CDR1 and CDR2 sequences are SGHTA and FQGNSA. V lost 3 bases and J lost 6, with 5 bases in between. CDR3 amino acids: CASSFGPGELFF. The CDR3 nucleotides read TGTGCCAGCAGCTTTGGTCCCGGGGAGCTGTTTTTT.

The chain is built from TRBV19 and TRBJ2-1; no firm D call. V shed 3 bases and J shed 6 bases, with 9 bases lying between them. The CDR3 runs to 13 residues. Germline V gene lookup returns CDR1 LNHDA and CDR2 SQIVND (reference sequence). CDR3 bases: TGTGCCAGTAGTATCGGTTCACGCAATGAGCAGTTCTTC. This gives the protein CASSIGSRNEQFF.

This clonotype was observed many times. The CDR3 is CASSLVGFGSTDTQYF. CDR3 DNA sequence: TGTGCCAGCAGTTTAGTCGGGTTTGGGAGCACAGATACGCAGTATTTT. J is TRBJ2-3 and V is TRBV27; D unresolved. The CDR3 runs to 16 residues. CDR1 and CDR2 from the germline V gene are MNHEY and SMNVEV (reference sequence). V lost 2 bases and J 0 bases, leaving 12 bases between the germline ends.

The chain employs TRBV14 and TRBJ1-2; no clear D gene. Germline values: CDR1 SGHDN, CDR2 FVKESK. V shed 2 bases and J shed 6 bases, with 13 bases lying between them. This CDR3 has 14 residues. The CDR3 loop is CASSQLLISNGYTF. As DNA, the CDR3 is TGTGCCAGCAGCCAACTATTAATTTCCAATGGCTACACCTTC.

This clonotype has just one count. One junction end does not reproduce the germline sequence, and a read error may be involved. The chain recombines TRBV14 with TRBJ1-5; no firm D call. This CDR3 region has 13 residues. CDR1 and CDR2 (germline): SGHDN, FVKESK. The CDR3 here is CARSQLPNQPQHF. CDR3 nucleotide sequence: TGTGCCAGAAGCCAACTTCCCAATCAGCCCCAGCATTTT.

This clonotype has just a few counts. V gene TRBV27 combines with J gene TRBJ2-2; D is perhaps TRBD2 (6 bases). V lost 3 bases and J lost 2, with 10 bases in between. Germline-derived CDR1 and CDR2 are MNHEY and SMNVEV (reference sequence). This CDR3 comprises 15 residues. The CDR3 reads CASSFLAHNTGELFF. In nucleotides, the CDR3 is TGTGCCAGCAGTTTTCTAGCGCACAACACCGGGGAGCTGTTTTTT.

This clonotype has a count of ten or more. The CDR3 DNA reads as TGTGCCAGCAGTTTAAAGGAGACCCAGTACTTC. Translation: CASSLKETQYF. This rearrangement joins TRBV12-3 or TRBV12-4 to TRBJ2-5; no clear D gene. This CDR3 has 11 amino acids. Trimming left V 2 bases short and J 5 bases short, with 3 bases between.

This clonotype was observed a handful of times. This chain joins TRBV5-4 and TRBJ2-4, with 7 bases lining up with TRBD1. CDR1 SGHNT and CDR2 YYREEE come from the germline V gene (reference sequence). V lost 1 base and J lost 3; bases outside the gene matches: 1. CDR3 length: 14 amino acids. Here the CDR3 DNA reads TGTGCCAGCAGCTTGCAGGGGGTCAAAAACATTCAGTACTTC. It is translated as CASSLQGVKNIQYF.

The chain combines TRBV19 with TRBJ1-1, with D tentatively TRBD1 (6 bases). V dropped 1 base and J dropped 2 bases, with 11 bases sitting between them. Looked up from germline, CDR1 is LNHDA and CDR2 is SQIVND (reference sequence). The CDR3 is 15 amino acids. The CDR3 DNA is TGTGCCAGTAGTATAGGGACAGCCATAAACACTGAAGCTTTCTTT. It translates to CASSIGTAINTEAFF.

At least ten counts were recorded for this clonotype. The V call is TRBV27, the J call TRBJ2-1; D is perhaps TRBD1 (6 bases). V dropped 7 bases and J dropped 6 bases, with 16 bases sitting between them. The V gene's germline CDR1 is MNHEY and CDR2 SMNVEV (reference sequence). The CDR3 is 14 amino acids. CDR3 coding DNA: TGTGCCAGCACCCTTCGAACAGGGATCAATGAGCAGTTCTTC. Protein product: CASTLRTGINEQFF.

This clonotype was recorded many times. The rearrangement uses TRBV6-2 or TRBV6-3 and TRBJ2-1, with a possible D match to TRBD1 (5 bases). Germline values: CDR1 MNHEY, CDR2 SVGEGT. This CDR3 region has 13 residues. With 2 bases removed from V and 6 bases from J, the gap between germline ends came to 8 bases. CDR3 sequence: CASSYVQGNEQFF. CDR3 DNA: TGTGCCAGCAGTTACGTGCAGGGCAATGAGCAGTTCTTC.

This clonotype has at least ten counts. This chain's CDR3 is CASSLGGGITSTDTQYF. The CDR3 DNA sequence: TGTGCCAGCAGCTTAGGTGGCGGGATCACTAGCACAGATACGCAGTATTTT. The chain couples TRBV7-8 to TRBJ2-3; D is perhaps TRBD2 (6 bases). Germline V gives CDR1 SGHVS, CDR2 FQNEAQ. V lost 1 base, J lost 0 bases, and 14 bases lay in between. The CDR3 runs 17 residues.

Worth noting for this clonotype: A clone one base away is much larger, so this may be a read error. The rearrangement uses TRBV25-1 and TRBJ2-7; maybe TRBD1 (6 bases). Germline V gene data show CDR1 as MGHDK and CDR2 as SYGVNS. The CDR3 contains 14 residues. Between the trimmed V and J ends, which lost 2 bases and 5 bases, there was a span of 13 bases. CDR3 DNA sequence: TGTGCCAGCAGTGAACTTACAGGGACCCACGAGCAGTACTTC. Translating gives CASSELTGTHEQYF.

The V gene is TRBV27, the J gene TRBJ2-7; 11 bases align to TRBD1. Germline CDR1 MNHEY, CDR2 SMNVEV (reference sequence). The CDR3 runs to 13 residues. V shed 3 bases and J 6 bases; nucleotides not matched to a gene: 1. The DNA of the CDR3 is TGTGCCAGCAGTTTGGGGACAGGGGGCGAGCAGTACTTC. Encoded protein: CASSLGTGGEQYF.

This clonotype has just one count. The J gene is TRBJ2-6, the V gene TRBV28; 8 positions match TRBD2. The CDR3 is made up of 18 amino acids. Germline CDR1 is MDHEN and CDR2 is SYDVKM. V was pared by 7 bases and J by 1 base, with 12 bases of the junction left unmatched. The CDR3 loop reads CASTTRGGGSSGANVLTF. CDR3 bases: TGTGCCAGCACCACCCGGGGGGGGGGTTCTTCTGGGGCCAACGTCCTGACTTTC.

CDR3 nucleotide sequence: TGTGCCAGCAGCTCCTGGGGGACAGCCTTCGATGAGCAGTTCTTC. The encoded protein is CASSSWGTAFDEQFF. This chain uses TRBV7-9 with TRBJ2-1; 7 nucleotides match TRBD1. Germline V gene sequence: CDR1 SEHNR, CDR2 FQNEAQ (reference sequence). The trim removed 4 bases at V and 8 bases at J, leaving 11 bases unmatched. This CDR3 has 15 amino acids.

The table lists this clonotype with a count of one. This could be a read error, since a much larger clone is one nucleotide away. The rearrangement links TRBV27 to TRBJ2-7; a possible D gene is TRBD2 (6 bases). Germline V gives CDR1 MNHEY, CDR2 SMNVEV (reference sequence). The CDR3 is 16 amino acids. CDR3 DNA: TGTGCCAGCAGTTTACGGCTAGCGCCAAGCTCCTGCGAGCAGTACTTC. It is translated as CASSLRLAPSSCEQYF.

The chain recombines TRBV12-3 or TRBV12-4 with TRBJ2-7; the match to TRBD1 covers 11 bases. The CDR3 contains 15 residues. Trimming cost V 5 bases and J 3 bases; bases outside gene matches: 6. CDR3 nucleotides: TGTGCCAGCAGTCCGAGGACAGGGGGCTTCTACGAGCAGTACTTC. Translating it yields CASSPRTGGFYEQYF.

In its sample, this clonotype was seen once. Given the absence of the conserved phenylalanine or tryptophan at the CDR3 end, a read error is likely. The V and J genes are TRBV20-1 and TRBJ2-1; 13 bases line up with TRBD2. CDR1 DFQATT and CDR2 SNEGSKA come from the germline V gene (reference sequence). The CDR3 covers 15 residues. V shed 5 bases and J 6 bases; nucleotides not matched to a gene: 7. CDR3 residues: CSAPGLAGASNEQFL. The DNA for the CDR3 is TGCAGTGCTCCAGGACTAGCGGGAGCTTCCAATGAGCAGTTCTTA.

The CDR3 bases are TGCAGTGCTAGGGACAGGGGGGGTGTAAAACTGTTTTTT. This codes for CSARDRGGVKLFF. This chain joins TRBV20-1 and TRBJ1-4, with TRBD1 identical over 10 bases. CDR3 length equals 13 residues. CDR1 and CDR2 from the germline V gene are DFQATT and SNEGSKA (reference sequence). The J segment lost 10 bases and the V segment lost 3 bases, leaving 5 bases of the junction unmatched.

V gene TRBV10-3 combines with J gene TRBJ2-7, with D tentatively TRBD2 (6 bases). The germline V gene has CDR1 ENHRY and CDR2 SYGVKD. Trimming took 0 bases from V and 6 from J, leaving 18 bases between them. The CDR3 spans 16 residues. Here the CDR3 reads CAISESGGRTLGEQYF. DNA of the CDR3: TGTGCCATCAGTGAGTCAGGTGGGAGGACTCTCGGCGAGCAGTACTTC.

This clonotype was seen once. One end of the junction fails to match germline, which may point to a read error. The chain recombines TRBV27 with TRBJ2-3; 7 positions agree with TRBD2. The germline gives CDR1 MNHEY, CDR2 SMNVEV (reference sequence). CDR3 length: 16 amino acids. The chain's CDR3 is CASSSVAGEGTGTQYF. CDR3 sequence (DNA): TGTGCCAGTAGTTCCGTGGCGGGAGAAGGCACAGGTACGCAGTATTTT.